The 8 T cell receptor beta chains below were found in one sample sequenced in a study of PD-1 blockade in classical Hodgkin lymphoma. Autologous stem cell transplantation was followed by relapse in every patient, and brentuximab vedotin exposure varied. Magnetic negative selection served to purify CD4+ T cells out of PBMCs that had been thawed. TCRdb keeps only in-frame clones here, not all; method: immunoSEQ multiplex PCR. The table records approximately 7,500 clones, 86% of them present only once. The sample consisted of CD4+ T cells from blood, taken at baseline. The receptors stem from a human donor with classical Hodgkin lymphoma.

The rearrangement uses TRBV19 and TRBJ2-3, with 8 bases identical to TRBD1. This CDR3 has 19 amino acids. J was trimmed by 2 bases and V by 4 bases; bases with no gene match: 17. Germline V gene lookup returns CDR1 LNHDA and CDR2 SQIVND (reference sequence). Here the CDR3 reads CASSTPKGRGQDFTDTQYF. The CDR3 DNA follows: TGTGCCAGTAGTACTCCCAAGGGACGGGGACAGGATTTCACAGATACGCAGTATTTT.

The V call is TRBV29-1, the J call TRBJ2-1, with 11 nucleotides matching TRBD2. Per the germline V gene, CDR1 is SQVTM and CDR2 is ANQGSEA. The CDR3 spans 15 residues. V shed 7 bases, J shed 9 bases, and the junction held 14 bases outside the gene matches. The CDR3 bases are TGCAGCGGTGGCCCCGGGGCTAGCGGGGGGCCTGAGCAGTTCTTC. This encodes CSGGPGASGGPEQFF.

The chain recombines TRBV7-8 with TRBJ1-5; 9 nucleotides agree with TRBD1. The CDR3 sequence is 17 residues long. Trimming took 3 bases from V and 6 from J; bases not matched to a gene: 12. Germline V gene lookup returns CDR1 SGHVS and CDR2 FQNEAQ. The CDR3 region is CASSFGTGRQGSQPQHF. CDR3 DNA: TGTGCCAGCAGCTTTGGGACAGGGAGGCAGGGGAGTCAGCCCCAGCATTTT.

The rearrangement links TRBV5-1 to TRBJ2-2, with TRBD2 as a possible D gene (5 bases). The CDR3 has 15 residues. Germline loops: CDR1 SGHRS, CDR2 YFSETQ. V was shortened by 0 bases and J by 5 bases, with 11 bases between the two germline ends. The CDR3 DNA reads TGCGCCAGCAGCTTGGACCCTCGCGGGACCGGGGAGCTGTTTTTT. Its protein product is CASSLDPRGTGELFF.

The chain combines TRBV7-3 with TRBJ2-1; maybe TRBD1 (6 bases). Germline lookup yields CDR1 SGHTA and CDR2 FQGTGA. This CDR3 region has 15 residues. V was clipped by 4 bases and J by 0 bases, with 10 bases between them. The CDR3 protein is CASSYQGSSYNEQFF. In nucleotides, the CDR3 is TGTGCCAGCAGCTACCAGGGGAGCTCCTACAATGAGCAGTTCTTC.

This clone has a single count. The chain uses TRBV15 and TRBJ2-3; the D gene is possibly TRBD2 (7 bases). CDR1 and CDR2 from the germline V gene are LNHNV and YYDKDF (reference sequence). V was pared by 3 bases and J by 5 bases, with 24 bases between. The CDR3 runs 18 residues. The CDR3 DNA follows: TGTGCCACCAGCAGCCCCTATGGGGTGGGGGGGCATAGAGATACGCAGTATTTT. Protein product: CATSSPYGVGGHRDTQYF. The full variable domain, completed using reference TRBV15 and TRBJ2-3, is DAMVIQNPRYQVTQFGKPVTLSCSQTLNHNVMYWYQQKSSQAPKLLFHYYDKDFNNEADTPDNFQSRRPNTSFCFLDIRSPGLGDTAMYLCATSSPYGVGGHRDTQYFGPGTRLTVL.

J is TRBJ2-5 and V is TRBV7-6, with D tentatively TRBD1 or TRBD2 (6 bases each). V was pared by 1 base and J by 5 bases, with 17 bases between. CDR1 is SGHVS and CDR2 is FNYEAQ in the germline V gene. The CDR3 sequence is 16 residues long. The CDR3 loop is CASSLGLRGRRETQYF. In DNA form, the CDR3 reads TGTGCCAGCAGCTTAGGCCTTCGGGGGCGCCGGGAGACCCAGTACTTC. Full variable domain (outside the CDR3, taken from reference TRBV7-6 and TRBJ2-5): GAGVSQSPRYKVTKRGQDVALRCDPISGHVSLYWYRQALGQGPEFLTYFNYEAQQDKSGLPNDRFSAERPEGSISTLTIQRTEQRDSAMYRCASSLGLRGRRETQYFGPGTRLLVL.

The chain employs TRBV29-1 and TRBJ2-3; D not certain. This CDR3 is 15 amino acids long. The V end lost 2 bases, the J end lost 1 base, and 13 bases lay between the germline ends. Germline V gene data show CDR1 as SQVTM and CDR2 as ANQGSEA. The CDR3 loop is CSVEPLGMGTDTQYF. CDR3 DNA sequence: TGCAGCGTTGAACCGCTGGGGATGGGCACAGATACGCAGTATTTT.